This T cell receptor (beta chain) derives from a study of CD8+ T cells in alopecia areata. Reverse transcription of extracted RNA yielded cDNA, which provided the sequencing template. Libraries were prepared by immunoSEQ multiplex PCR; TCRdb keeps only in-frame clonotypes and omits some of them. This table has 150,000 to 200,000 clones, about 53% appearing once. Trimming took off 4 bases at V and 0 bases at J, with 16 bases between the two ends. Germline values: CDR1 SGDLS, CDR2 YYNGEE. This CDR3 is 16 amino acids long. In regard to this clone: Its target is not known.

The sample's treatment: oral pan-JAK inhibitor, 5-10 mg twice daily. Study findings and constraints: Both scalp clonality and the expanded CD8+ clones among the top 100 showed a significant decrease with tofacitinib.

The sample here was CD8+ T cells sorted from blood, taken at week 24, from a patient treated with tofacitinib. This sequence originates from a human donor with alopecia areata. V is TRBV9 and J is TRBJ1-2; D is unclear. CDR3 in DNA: TGTGCCAGCAGCCCTCGGACGGTTCCATCTAACTATGGCTACACCTTC. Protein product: CASSPRTVPSNYGYTF.